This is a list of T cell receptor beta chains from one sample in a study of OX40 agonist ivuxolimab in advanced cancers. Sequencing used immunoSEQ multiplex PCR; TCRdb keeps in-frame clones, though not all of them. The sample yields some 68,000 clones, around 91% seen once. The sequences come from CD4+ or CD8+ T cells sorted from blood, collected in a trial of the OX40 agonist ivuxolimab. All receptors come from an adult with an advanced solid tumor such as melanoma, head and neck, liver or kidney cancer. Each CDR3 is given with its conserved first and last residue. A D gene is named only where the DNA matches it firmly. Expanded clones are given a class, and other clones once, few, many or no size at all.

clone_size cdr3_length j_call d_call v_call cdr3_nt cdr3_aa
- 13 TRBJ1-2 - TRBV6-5 TGTGCCAGCAGTCCCGGGGCTCTCTATGGCTACACCTTC CASSPGALYGYTF
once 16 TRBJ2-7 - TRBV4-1 TGCGCCAGCAGCCCATCGCTACGGGATCCACCCTACGAGCAGTACTTC CASSPSLRDPPYEQYF
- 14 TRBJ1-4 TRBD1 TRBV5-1 TGCGCCAGCAGCCCGGGACAGGGTAATGAAAAACTGTTTTTT CASSPGQGNEKLFF
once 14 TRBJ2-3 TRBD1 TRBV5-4 TGTGCCAGCAGGATTGATCAGGGGGAAGATACGCAGTATTTT CASRIDQGEDTQYF
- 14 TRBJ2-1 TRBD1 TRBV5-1 TGCGCCAGCAGCCCGGGACAGCTTTACAATGAGCAGTTCTTC CASSPGQLYNEQFF
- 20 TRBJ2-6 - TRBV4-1 TGCGCCAGCAGCCAAGATTTCTTTCCGGGACTGAGCTCTGGGGCCAACGTCCTGACTTTC CASSQDFFPGLSSGANVLTF
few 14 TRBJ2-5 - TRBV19 TGTGCCAGTAGTCGGGCGTCAGCCCAAGAGACCCAGTACTTC CASSRASAQETQYF
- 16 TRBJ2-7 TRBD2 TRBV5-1 TGCGCCAGCAGCTCGCCGGGACTAGCGACCGCCTACGAGCAGTACTTC CASSSPGLATAYEQYF
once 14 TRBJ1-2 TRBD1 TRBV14 TGTGCCAGCAGCCAAGAATGGGACAGAAATGGCTACACCTTC CASSQEWDRNGYTF
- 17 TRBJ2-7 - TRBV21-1 TGTGCCAGCAGCAAAGGAGCCCGAGAGCGGGAGACGAACGAGCAGTACTTC CASSKGARERETNEQYF
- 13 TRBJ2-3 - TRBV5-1 TGCGCCAGCAGCTTTAGGGGCGCAGATACGCAGTATTTT CASSFRGADTQYF
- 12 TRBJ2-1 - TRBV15 TGTGCCACCAGCAGTGGTAGGGATGAGCAGTTCTTC CATSSGRDEQFF
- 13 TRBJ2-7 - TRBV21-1 TGTGCCAGCAGCAGAGAATACTCCTACGAGCAGTACTTC CASSREYSYEQYF
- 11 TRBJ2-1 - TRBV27 TGTGCCAGCAGGCGGGGCAATGAGCAGTTCTTC CASRRGNEQFF
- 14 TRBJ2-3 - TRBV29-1 TGCAGCGTTGGGGAGTGGCTTAGCACAGATACGCAGTATTTT CSVGEWLSTDTQYF
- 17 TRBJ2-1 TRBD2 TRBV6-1 TGTGCCAGCAGTGATCCTATCCAGCGGGGCTCCTACAATGAGCAGTTCTTC CASSDPIQRGSYNEQFF
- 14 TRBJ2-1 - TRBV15 TGTGCCACCAGCGTGTCAGGTATCAACAATGAGCAGTTCTTC CATSVSGINNEQFF
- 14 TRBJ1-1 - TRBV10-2 TGCGCCAGCAGTGAGGGCAGGGAGAGCACTGAAGCTTTCTTT CASSEGRESTEAFF
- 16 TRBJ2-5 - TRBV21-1 TGTGCCAGCAGCCAACACCTCACAGTGGGGAGAGAGACCCAGTACTTC CASSQHLTVGRETQYF
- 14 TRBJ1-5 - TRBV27 TGTGCCAGCAGTTTTACAGGGATCAATCAGCCCCAGCATTTT CASSFTGINQPQHF
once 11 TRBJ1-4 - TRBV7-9 TGTGCCAGCACCTCTGGGCCAAAACTGTTTTTT CASTSGPKLFF
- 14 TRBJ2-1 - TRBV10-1 TGCGCCAGCAGCTCCCGCAGGGTCCCGGAAGAGCAGTTCTTC CASSSRRVPEEQFF
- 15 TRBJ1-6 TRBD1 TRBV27 TGTGCCAGCAGTATGGACAGGGGCGGTGGTTCACCCCTCCACTTT CASSMDRGGGSPLHF
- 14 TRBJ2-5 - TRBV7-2 TGTGCCAGCAGCTCCTCCGGAAATACAGAGACCCAGTACTTC CASSSSGNTETQYF
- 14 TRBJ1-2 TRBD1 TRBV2 TGTGCCAGCAGTCGTCTTACAGGGGACAATGGCTACACCTTC CASSRLTGDNGYTF
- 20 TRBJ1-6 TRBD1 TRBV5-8 TGTGCCAGCAGCTTCGACAGGGGGAGGAAGGGCAGCTCCTATAATTCACCCCTCCACTTT CASSFDRGRKGSSYNSPLHF
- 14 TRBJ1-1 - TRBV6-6 TGTGCCAGCAGTTACAAGGGAAGTGGAACTGAAGCTTTCTTT CASSYKGSGTEAFF
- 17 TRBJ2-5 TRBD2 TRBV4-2 TGTGCCAGCAGCCAACCCACGGGAAGCGGGGGCCAAGAGACCCAGTACTTC CASSQPTGSGGQETQYF
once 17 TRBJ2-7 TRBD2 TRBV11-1 TGTGCCAGCAGCTTAGCGCCTGGGACTAGCGGACTCTACGAGCAGTACTTC CASSLAPGTSGLYEQYF
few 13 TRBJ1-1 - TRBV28 TGTGCCAGCAGTTCGTACCTCCTCGGTGAAGCTTTCTTT CASSSYLLGEAFF
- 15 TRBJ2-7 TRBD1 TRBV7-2 TGTGCCAGCAGCCCGTCCGGGACAGTTAACTACGAGCAGTACTTC CASSPSGTVNYEQYF
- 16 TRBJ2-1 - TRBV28 TGTGCCAGCAGAATGGGAGGTCGGAGCTCCTACAATGAGCAGTTCTTC CASRMGGRSSYNEQFF
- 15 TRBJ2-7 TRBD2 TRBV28 TGTGCCAGCAGTGTGGGACTAGCGCTTACCTACGAGCAGTACTTC CASSVGLALTYEQYF
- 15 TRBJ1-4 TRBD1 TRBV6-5 TGTGCCAGCAGTTACCGGACAGGTCGTGGTGAAAAACTGTTTTTT CASSYRTGRGEKLFF
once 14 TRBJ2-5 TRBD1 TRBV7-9 TGTGCCAGCAGCCTGACAGGGGGCGGGGAGACCCAGTACTTC CASSLTGGGETQYF
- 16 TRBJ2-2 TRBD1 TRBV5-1 TGCGCCAGCAGCTTCGGACAGGTCGTGAACACCGGGGAGCTGTTTTTT CASSFGQVVNTGELFF
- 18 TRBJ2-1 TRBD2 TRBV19 TGTGCCAGTAGTATAGATTATGGGACTAGCGGGGGGGCAAGGGAGCAGTTCTTC CASSIDYGTSGGAREQFF
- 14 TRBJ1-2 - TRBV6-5 TGTGCCAGCAGCACGCAGGGATTCAACTATGGCTACACCTTC CASSTQGFNYGYTF
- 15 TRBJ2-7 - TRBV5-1 TGCGCCAGCAGCTTGCTTCAAACAGGGGAGGGGGAGCAGTACTTC CASSLLQTGEGEQYF